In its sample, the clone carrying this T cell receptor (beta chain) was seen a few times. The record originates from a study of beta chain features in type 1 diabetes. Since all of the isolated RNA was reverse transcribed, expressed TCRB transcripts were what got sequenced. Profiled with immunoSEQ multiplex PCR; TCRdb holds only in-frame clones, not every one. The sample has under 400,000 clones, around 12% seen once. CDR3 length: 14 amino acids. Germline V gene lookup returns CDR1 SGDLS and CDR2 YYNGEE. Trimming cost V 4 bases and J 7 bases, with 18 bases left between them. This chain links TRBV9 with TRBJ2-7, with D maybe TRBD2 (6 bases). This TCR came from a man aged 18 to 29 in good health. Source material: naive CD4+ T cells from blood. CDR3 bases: TGTGCCAGCAGCCTTGGGACCTTGAGCGGGGAGCAGTACTTC. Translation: CASSLGTLSGEQYF.